The source of this T cell receptor (beta chain) is a study of long-term antiretroviral therapy in people with HIV. General study points: Among HIV repertoires, CDR3 length ranges were narrower than those of controls.

On this clone: Its specificity is not known.

The V gene end was trimmed by 1 base and the J gene end by 3 bases; junction bases not matched to a gene: 8. The CDR3 extends over 19 amino acids. CDR1 SGHAT and CDR2 FQNNGV come from the germline V gene. An immunoSEQ assay, version v3.0, was performed at survey level. Libraries were prepared by immunoSEQ multiplex PCR; TCRdb keeps only in-frame clonotypes and omits some of them. The table includes approximately 41,000 clones, around 75% detected once. Sequenced here: unsorted PBMCs, sampled 1.5 years after starting antiretroviral therapy. The origin of this receptor is a man younger than 35 with HIV. The chain recombines TRBV11-2 with TRBJ2-3, with TRBD2 matching 15 bases. The CDR3 bases are TGTGCCAGCAGCTTAGGTTTGGGGACTAGCGGGAGGCTTACAGATACGCAGTATTTT. Its translation: CASSLGLGTSGRLTDTQYF. The full variable domain, in which reference TRBV11-2 and TRBJ2-3 provide the parts outside the CDR3, is EAGVAQSPRYKIIEKRQSVAFWCNPISGHATLYWYQQILGQGPKLLIQFQNNGVVDDSQLPKDRFSAERLKGVDSTLKIQPAKLEDSAVYLCASSLGLGTSGRLTDTQYFGPGTRLTVL.